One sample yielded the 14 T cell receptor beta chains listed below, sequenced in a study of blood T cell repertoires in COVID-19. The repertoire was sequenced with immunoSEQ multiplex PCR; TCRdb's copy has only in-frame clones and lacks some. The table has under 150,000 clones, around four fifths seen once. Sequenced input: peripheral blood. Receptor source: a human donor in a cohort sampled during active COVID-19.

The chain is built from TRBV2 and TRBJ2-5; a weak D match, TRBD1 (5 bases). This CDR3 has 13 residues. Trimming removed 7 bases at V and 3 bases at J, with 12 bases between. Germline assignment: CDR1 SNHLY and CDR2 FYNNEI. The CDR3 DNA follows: TGTGCCAGCATGGTTAGGGGTGAAGAGACCCAGTACTTC. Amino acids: CASMVRGEETQYF.

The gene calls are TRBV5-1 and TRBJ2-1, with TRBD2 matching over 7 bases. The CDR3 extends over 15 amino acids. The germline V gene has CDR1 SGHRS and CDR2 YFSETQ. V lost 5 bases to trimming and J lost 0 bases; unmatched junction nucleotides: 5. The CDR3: CASRTGGSSYNEQFF. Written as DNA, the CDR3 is TGCGCCAGCAGAACGGGCGGGAGCTCCTACAATGAGCAGTTCTTC.

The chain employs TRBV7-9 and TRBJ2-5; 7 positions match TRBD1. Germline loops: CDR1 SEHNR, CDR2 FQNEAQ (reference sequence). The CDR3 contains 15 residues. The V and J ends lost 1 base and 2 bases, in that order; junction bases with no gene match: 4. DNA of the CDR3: TGTGCCAGCAGCTTAGACAGGGGACAACAAGAGACCCAGTACTTC. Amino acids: CASSLDRGQQETQYF.

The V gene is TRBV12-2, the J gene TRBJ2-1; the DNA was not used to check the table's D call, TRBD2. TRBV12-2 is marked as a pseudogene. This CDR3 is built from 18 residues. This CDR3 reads CASRVSSRVRVVGHEQFF. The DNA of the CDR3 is TGTGCAAGTCGCGTCTCATCGAGGGTGAGAGTCGTAGGGCATGAGCAGTTCTTC.

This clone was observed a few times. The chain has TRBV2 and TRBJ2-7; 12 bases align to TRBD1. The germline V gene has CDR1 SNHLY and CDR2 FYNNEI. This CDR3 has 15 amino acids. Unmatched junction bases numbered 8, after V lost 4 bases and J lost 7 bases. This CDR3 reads CASSGGQGARSEQYF. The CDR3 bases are TGTGCCAGCAGTGGGGGACAGGGGGCCCGATCAGAGCAGTACTTC.

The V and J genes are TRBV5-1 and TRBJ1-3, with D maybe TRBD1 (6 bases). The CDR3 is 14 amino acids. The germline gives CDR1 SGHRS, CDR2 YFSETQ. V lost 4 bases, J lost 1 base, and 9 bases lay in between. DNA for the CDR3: TGCGCCAGCAGCAGGCAGGGGTCTGGAAACACCATATATTTT. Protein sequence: CASSRQGSGNTIYF.

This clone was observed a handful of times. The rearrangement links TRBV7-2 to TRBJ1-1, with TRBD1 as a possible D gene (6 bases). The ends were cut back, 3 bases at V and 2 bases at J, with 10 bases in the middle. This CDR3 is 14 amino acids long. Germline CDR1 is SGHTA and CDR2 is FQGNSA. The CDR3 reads CASSFRGVNTEAFF. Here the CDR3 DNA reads TGTGCCAGCAGCTTCAGGGGCGTTAACACTGAAGCTTTCTTT. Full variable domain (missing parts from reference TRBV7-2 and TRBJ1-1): GAGVSQSPSNKVTEKGKDVELRCDPISGHTALYWYRQSLGQGLEFLIYFQGNSAPDKSGLPSDRFSAERTGGSVSTLTIQRTQQEDSAVYLCASSFRGVNTEAFFGQGTRLTVV.

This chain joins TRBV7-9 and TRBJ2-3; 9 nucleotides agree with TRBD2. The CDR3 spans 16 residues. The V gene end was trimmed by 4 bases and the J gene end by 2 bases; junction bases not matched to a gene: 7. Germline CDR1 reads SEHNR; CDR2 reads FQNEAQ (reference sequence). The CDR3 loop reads CASSYGTSRITDTQYF. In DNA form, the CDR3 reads TGTGCCAGCAGCTACGGGACTAGCAGAATCACAGATACGCAGTATTTT.

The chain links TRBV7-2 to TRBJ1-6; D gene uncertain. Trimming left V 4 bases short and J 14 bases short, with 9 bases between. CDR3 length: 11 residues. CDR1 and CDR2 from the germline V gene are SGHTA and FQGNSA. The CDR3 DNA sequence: TGTGCCAGCAGCTCCTCGGTGGCCCTCCACTTT. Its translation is CASSSSVALHF.

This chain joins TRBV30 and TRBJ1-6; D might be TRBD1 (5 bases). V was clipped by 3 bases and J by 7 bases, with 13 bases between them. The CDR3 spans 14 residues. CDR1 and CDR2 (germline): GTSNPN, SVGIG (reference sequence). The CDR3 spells CAWSEGLNNSPLHF. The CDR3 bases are TGTGCCTGGAGCGAGGGACTGAACAATTCACCCCTCCACTTT.

In DNA form, the CDR3 reads TGTGCCAGCATGGGGGGAACAGATACGCAGTATTTT. It specifies CASMGGTDTQYF. This chain links TRBV28 with TRBJ2-3; tentatively, D is TRBD2 (6 bases). This CDR3 comprises 12 residues. V lost 7 bases and J 3 bases, leaving 8 bases between the germline ends. Looked up from germline, CDR1 is MDHEN and CDR2 is SYDVKM.

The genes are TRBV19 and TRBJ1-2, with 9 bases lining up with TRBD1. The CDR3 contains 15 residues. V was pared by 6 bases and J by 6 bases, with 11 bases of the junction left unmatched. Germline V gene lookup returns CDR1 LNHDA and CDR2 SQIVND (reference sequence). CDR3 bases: TGTGCCAGTAGGCCTCCTTACAGGGGGCAGCATGGCTACACCTTC. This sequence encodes CASRPPYRGQHGYTF.

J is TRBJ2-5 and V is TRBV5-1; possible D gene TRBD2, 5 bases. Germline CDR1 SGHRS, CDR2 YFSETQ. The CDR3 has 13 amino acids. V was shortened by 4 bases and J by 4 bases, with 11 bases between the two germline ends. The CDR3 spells CASSTGWGETQYF. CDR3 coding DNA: TGCGCCAGCAGCACGGGGTGGGGAGAGACCCAGTACTTC.

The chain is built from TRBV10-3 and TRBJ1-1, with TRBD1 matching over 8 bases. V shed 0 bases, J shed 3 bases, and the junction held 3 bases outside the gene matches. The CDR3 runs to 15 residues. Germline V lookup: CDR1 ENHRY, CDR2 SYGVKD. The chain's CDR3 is CAISESGTGDTEAFF. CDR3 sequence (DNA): TGTGCCATCAGTGAGTCCGGGACAGGAGACACTGAAGCTTTCTTT.